A single sample is the source of the 27 T cell receptor beta chains below, sequenced in a study of blood T cell repertoires in COVID-19. Assay: immunoSEQ multiplex PCR; the TCRdb copy retains only in-frame clones and omits some. This sample has 40,000 to 55,000 clones, with about 89% found just once. The specimen sequenced was peripheral blood. The source of these receptors is a man aged 70-80 years with active COVID-19.

V and J are TRBV6-5 and TRBJ1-4; D not resolved. The V gene lost 0 bases and the J gene lost 4 bases, with 6 bases spanning the gap. Germline CDR1 and CDR2: MNHEY and SVGAGI. This CDR3 is 14 amino acids long. DNA for the CDR3: TGTGCCAGCAGTTACTCGCAGAATAATGAAAAACTGTTTTTT. It specifies CASSYSQNNEKLFF.

This chain joins TRBV27 and TRBJ1-2, with 7 bases fitting TRBD1. The V and J ends lost 5 bases and 3 bases, in that order; junction bases with no gene match: 6. The CDR3 runs 14 residues. CDR1 is MNHEY and CDR2 is SMNVEV in the germline V gene (reference sequence). In DNA form, the CDR3 reads TGTGCCAGCAGTACGAGACAGGGTGACTATGGCTACACCTTC. Its translation is CASSTRQGDYGYTF.

The chain links TRBV4-2 to TRBJ1-3; TRBD1 might be the D (5 bases). The CDR3 has 16 amino acids. With 0 bases removed from V and 4 bases from J, the gap between germline ends came to 13 bases. From germline, CDR1 is LGHNA and CDR2 YNFKEQ. The CDR3 DNA reads as TGTGCCAGCAGCCAAGATGGGGACTTTGGCGGAAACACCATATATTTT. Translation gives CASSQDGDFGGNTIYF.

The V gene is TRBV14, the J gene TRBJ1-2; D perhaps matches TRBD1 (5 bases). The CDR3 loop spans 15 amino acids. Germline V lookup: CDR1 SGHDN, CDR2 FVKESK. The V and J ends lost 0 bases and 3 bases respectively, with 11 bases between them. CDR3 bases: TGTGCCAGCAGCCAAGACAGGTTCAGGGACTATGGCTACACCTTC. This sequence encodes CASSQDRFRDYGYTF.

There are a few counts of this clone. V is TRBV27 and J is TRBJ2-7; 7 nucleotides match TRBD2. The V gene end was trimmed by 5 bases and the J gene end by 2 bases; junction bases not matched to a gene: 3. CDR1 MNHEY and CDR2 SMNVEV come from the germline V gene (reference sequence). The CDR3 has 13 residues. The CDR3 loop is CASSQAGPYEQYF. In DNA form, the CDR3 reads TGTGCCAGCAGTCAAGCGGGGCCCTACGAGCAGTACTTC.

The genes are TRBV13 and TRBJ1-6; D not certain. CDR3 length: 13 amino acids. Germline V lookup: CDR1 PRHDT, CDR2 FYEKMQ (reference sequence). Trimming cost V 8 bases and J 10 bases, with 15 bases left between them. The CDR3 loop is CASRDTMASPLHF. DNA of the CDR3: TGTGCCAGCCGAGACACAATGGCATCACCCCTCCACTTT.

The J gene is TRBJ2-7, the V gene TRBV7-2; 8 positions agree with TRBD2. The ends lost 1 base at V and 2 bases at J; junction bases unmatched: 1. CDR3 length equals 14 residues. Germline V gene data show CDR1 as SGHTA and CDR2 as FQGNSA. The CDR3 DNA sequence: TGTGCCAGCAGCTTAGTCGGGGGGGCCTACGAGCAGTACTTC. It yields the protein CASSLVGGAYEQYF.

This clone is a singleton in its sample. This chain links TRBV28 with TRBJ2-5; D may be TRBD1 (7 bases). Germline loops: CDR1 MDHEN, CDR2 SYDVKM. The V gene lost 4 bases and the J gene lost 5 bases, with 17 bases spanning the gap. The CDR3 is 15 amino acids. The CDR3 nucleotides read TGTGCCAGCAGTTCCCGACAGGGAGGACGCGAGACCCAGTACTTC. Amino acids: CASSSRQGGRETQYF.

Here the CDR3 reads CASSSRGGNEQFF. The DNA of the CDR3 is TGTGCCAGCAGTTCCCGCGGGGGGAATGAGCAGTTCTTC. The J gene is TRBJ2-1, the V gene TRBV12-3 or TRBV12-4; 8 bases fit TRBD2. J was trimmed by 7 bases and V by 4 bases; bases with no gene match: 3. The length of the CDR3 is 13 residues.

This sequence joins TRBV3-1 (or the pseudogene TRBV3-2) and TRBJ2-5; 12 bases match TRBD2. From germline, CDR1 is LGHDT and CDR2 YNNKEL (reference sequence). The CDR3 contains 18 residues. J lost 8 bases, V lost 2 bases, and 15 bases had no gene match. Written as DNA, the CDR3 is TGTGCCAGCAGCCAACCCGTCATGGGACTAGCGGGCCTCTTTACCCAGTACTTC. Translated, it gives CASSQPVMGLAGLFTQYF.

V and J are TRBV6-2 or TRBV6-3 and TRBJ1-2; TRBD1 matches at 10 bases. The germline gives CDR1 MNHEY, CDR2 SVGEGT. V gave up 0 bases and J gave up 6 bases; unmatched junction bases: 4. This CDR3 comprises 15 residues. CDR3 coding DNA: TGTGCCAGCAGTTACTCCCCCGGACAGGGGGATGGCTACACCTTC. This translates into CASSYSPGQGDGYTF.

The gene calls are TRBV6-2 or TRBV6-3 and TRBJ2-6; D remains ambiguous. The ends were cut back, 4 bases at V and 0 bases at J, with 13 bases in the middle. The germline gives CDR1 MNHEY, CDR2 SVGEGT. The CDR3 length is 17 residues. The CDR3 sequence: CASSSGFTASGANVLTF. CDR3 DNA sequence: TGTGCCAGCAGTTCAGGTTTTACGGCCTCTGGGGCCAACGTCCTGACTTTC.

The chain recombines TRBV7-2 with TRBJ2-7, with 9 bases matching TRBD1. The CDR3 sequence is 14 residues long. V gave up 9 bases and J gave up 7 bases; unmatched junction bases: 13. Germline CDR1 is SGHTA and CDR2 is FQGNSA. The CDR3 DNA reads TGTGCCAGTTCGGGACAGGGAATGTCTACGGAGCAGTACTTC. Translating it yields CASSGQGMSTEQYF.

The rearrangement links TRBV5-1 to TRBJ2-5; TRBD2 aligns across 9 bases. The J segment lost 5 bases and the V segment lost 7 bases, leaving 15 bases of the junction unmatched. Germline V gene data show CDR1 as SGHRS and CDR2 as YFSETQ. The CDR3 is 16 residues long. CDR3 coding DNA: TGCGCCAGCTTCCCGGGAGGCGGGGGGGCCGCGGAGACCCAGTACTTC. The encoded protein is CASFPGGGGAAETQYF.

The chain uses TRBV6-4 and TRBJ1-2, with D uncertain. The CDR3 runs to 14 residues. Trimming stripped 4 bases from V and 6 bases from J, with 15 bases between. Germline CDR1 reads MRHNA; CDR2 reads SNTAGT. The CDR3 spells CASSGEYIMNGYTF. CDR3 coding DNA: TGTGCCAGCAGTGGGGAGTACATAATGAATGGCTACACCTTC.

The chain employs TRBV18 and TRBJ1-5; 7 bases are shared with TRBD1. The germline gives CDR1 KGHSH, CDR2 LQKENI. J lost 0 bases, V lost 6 bases, and 8 bases had no gene match. This CDR3 is 16 amino acids long. The CDR3 region has the DNA TGTGCCAGCTCCCTATTACCAGGGGGTAGCAATCAGCCCCAGCATTTT. The encoded protein is CASSLLPGGSNQPQHF.

This clone was recorded a few times. The J gene is TRBJ2-7, the V gene TRBV14; tentative D call: TRBD1 (6 bases). Germline-derived CDR1 and CDR2 are SGHDN and FVKESK. The CDR3 extends over 16 amino acids. Trimming took 4 bases from V and 6 from J, leaving 22 bases between them. The CDR3 DNA follows: TGTGCCAGCAGCCGCCGGACCGGGGCGACAGGTCCCGAGCAGTACTTC. This translates into CASSRRTGATGPEQYF.

This chain links TRBV2 with TRBJ2-1; 7 positions agree with TRBD1. CDR3 length equals 14 residues. V gave up 2 bases and J gave up 7 bases; unmatched junction bases: 5. Germline V gene sequence: CDR1 SNHLY, CDR2 FYNNEI. CDR3 coding DNA: TGTGCCAGCAGTGAAAAACAGACAGGGAATGAGCAGTTCTTC. This translates into CASSEKQTGNEQFF.

The V and J genes are TRBV5-1 and TRBJ1-2; 9 positions match TRBD1. Germline-derived CDR1 and CDR2 are SGHRS and YFSETQ. The CDR3 runs 13 residues. V shed 4 bases, J shed 8 bases, and the junction held 6 bases outside the gene matches. The CDR3 bases are TGCGCCAGCAGCCCACAGGGGGCGAACGGCTACACCTTC. Translating it yields CASSPQGANGYTF. The variable domain in full, with the rest retrieved from reference TRBV5-1 and TRBJ1-2, is KAGVTQTPRYLIKTRGQQVTLSCSPISGHRSVSWYQQTPGQGLQFLFEYFSETQRNKGNFPGRFSGRQFSNSRSEMNVSTLELGDSALYLCASSPQGANGYTFGSGTRLTVV.

The chain uses TRBV5-3 and TRBJ1-6; D is unresolved. TRBV5-3 is annotated as an ORF whose role is uncertain. The CDR3 is 15 residues long. Trimming cost V 5 bases and J 5 bases, with 14 bases left between them. DNA of the CDR3: TGTGCCAGAAGTAACAGAAGAATTGATAATTCACCCCTCCACTTT. Its protein product is CARSNRRIDNSPLHF.

The J gene is TRBJ1-6, the V gene TRBV28, with D unresolved. The V and J ends lost 0 bases and 9 bases respectively, with 15 bases between them. Germline CDR1 MDHEN, CDR2 SYDVKM. The CDR3 length is 16 residues. In nucleotides, the CDR3 is TGTGCCAGCAGTTTATGGGCGCCAAACGCGGGTTCACCCCTCCACTTT. It translates to CASSLWAPNAGSPLHF.

This chain uses TRBV29-1 with TRBJ1-5; D perhaps matches TRBD1 (5 bases). The CDR3 length is 13 residues. The V gene's germline CDR1 is SQVTM and CDR2 ANQGSEA. Trimming removed 5 bases from V and 4 bases from J, with 12 bases in between. The CDR3 bases are TGCAGCGTTCGGAGGGGAGCGAATCAGCCCCAGCATTTT. This translates into CSVRRGANQPQHF.

This chain links TRBV6-5 with TRBJ2-7; weak D call: TRBD2 (6 bases). With 5 bases removed from V and 3 bases from J, the gap between germline ends came to 11 bases. The germline gives CDR1 MNHEY, CDR2 SVGAGI. The CDR3 consists of 13 residues. The CDR3 spells CASSHGRYYEQYF. Written as DNA, the CDR3 is TGTGCCAGCAGTCACGGGAGATACTACGAGCAGTACTTC.

This chain links TRBV5-1 with TRBJ2-5; unclear D gene. Germline CDR1 is SGHRS and CDR2 is YFSETQ. The CDR3 covers 15 residues. V gave up 5 bases and J gave up 5 bases, with 19 bases separating them. This chain's CDR3 is CASRWVSASVETQYF. In DNA form, the CDR3 reads TGCGCCAGCAGATGGGTCAGCGCTTCAGTGGAGACCCAGTACTTC.

The chain is built from TRBV6-5 and TRBJ1-4, with TRBD1 matching 7 bases. The CDR3 sequence is 14 residues long. The trim removed 5 bases at V and 4 bases at J, leaving 4 bases unmatched. From germline, CDR1 is MNHEY and CDR2 SVGAGI. As DNA, the CDR3 is TGTGCCAGCAGTATGGGACAGTTTAATGAAAAACTGTTTTTT. Its protein product is CASSMGQFNEKLFF.

This clone was recorded only once. V usage is TRBV6-2 or TRBV6-3 and J usage is TRBJ2-5; possible D gene TRBD1, 6 bases. The CDR3 has 18 amino acids. V was shortened by 2 bases and J by 5 bases, with 24 bases between the two germline ends. Germline V CDR1 and CDR2: MNHEY, SVGEGT. CDR3 region: CASSYGVIGQKGWETQYF. The CDR3 DNA is TGTGCCAGCAGTTACGGTGTTATCGGACAGAAAGGGTGGGAGACCCAGTACTTC.

The chain combines TRBV3-1 (or the pseudogene TRBV3-2) with TRBJ2-1, with 7 bases aligning to TRBD2. The V segment lost 4 bases and the J segment 2 bases; nucleotides outside the gene matches: 5. This CDR3 spans 15 amino acids. Germline-derived CDR1 and CDR2 are LGHDT and YNNKEL (reference sequence). Here the CDR3 reads CASSPGLVPYNEQFF. The CDR3 nucleotides read TGTGCCAGCAGCCCCGGACTAGTTCCCTACAATGAGCAGTTCTTC.